The clone carrying this T cell receptor (beta chain) has only a few counts. This sample was included in a study of blood T cells in healthy people across ages. This CDR3 comprises 14 residues. The V end was cut by 7 bases, the J end by 1 base, with 11 bases between. Primed by a sample-barcoded 5' primer and a J-beta primer mix, a second PCR proceeded for roughly 7 to 11 cycles. TCRdb reprocessed the 5' RACE reads with MiXCR, giving one entry per CDR3 protein. The sample lists about 1.1 million distinct CDR3 sequences, 30% to 40% occurring once. The rearrangement joins TRBV12-3 or TRBV12-4 to TRBJ2-1, with D perhaps given as TRBD1 or TRBD2 (6 bases each). The source is a young man in good health. Sequenced sample: blood. CDR3 sequence: CASTTGASYNEQFF. CDR3 nucleotide sequence: TGTGCCAGCACCACGGGGGCGTCCTACAATGAGCAGTTCTTC.